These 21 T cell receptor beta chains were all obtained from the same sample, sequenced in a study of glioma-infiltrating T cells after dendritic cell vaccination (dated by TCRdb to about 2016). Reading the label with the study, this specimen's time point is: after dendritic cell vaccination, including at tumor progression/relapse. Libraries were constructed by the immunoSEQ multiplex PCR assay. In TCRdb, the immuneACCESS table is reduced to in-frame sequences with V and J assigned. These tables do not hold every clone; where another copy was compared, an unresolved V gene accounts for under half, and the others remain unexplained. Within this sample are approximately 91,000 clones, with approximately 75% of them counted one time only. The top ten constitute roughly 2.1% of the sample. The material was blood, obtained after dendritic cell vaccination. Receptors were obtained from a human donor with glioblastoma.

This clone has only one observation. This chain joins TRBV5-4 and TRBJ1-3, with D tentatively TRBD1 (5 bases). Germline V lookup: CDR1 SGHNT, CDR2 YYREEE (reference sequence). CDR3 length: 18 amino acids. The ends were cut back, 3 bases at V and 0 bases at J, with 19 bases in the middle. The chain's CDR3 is CASSSVQGVGSSGNTIYF. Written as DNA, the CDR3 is TGTGCCAGCAGCTCGGTCCAAGGGGTTGGCAGCTCTGGAAACACCATATATTTT.

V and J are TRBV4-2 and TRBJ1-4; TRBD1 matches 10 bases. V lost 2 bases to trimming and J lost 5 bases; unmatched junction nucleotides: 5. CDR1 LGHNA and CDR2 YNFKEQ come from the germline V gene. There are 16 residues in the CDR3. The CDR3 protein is CASSQMGGQGNEKLFF. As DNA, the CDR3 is TGTGCCAGCAGCCAAATGGGGGGACAGGGGAATGAAAAACTGTTTTTT.

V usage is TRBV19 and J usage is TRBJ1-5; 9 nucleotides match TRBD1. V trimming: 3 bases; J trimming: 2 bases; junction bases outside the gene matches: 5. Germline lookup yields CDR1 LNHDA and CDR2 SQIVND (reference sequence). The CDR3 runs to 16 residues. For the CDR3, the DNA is TGTGCCAGTAGTATCGGGACAGGGTCAGGCAATCAGCCCCAGCATTTT. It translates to CASSIGTGSGNQPQHF.

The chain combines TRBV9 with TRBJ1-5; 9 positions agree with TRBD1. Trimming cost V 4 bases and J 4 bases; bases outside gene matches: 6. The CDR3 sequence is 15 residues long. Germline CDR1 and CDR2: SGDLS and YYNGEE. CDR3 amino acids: CASSKTGGVNQPQHF. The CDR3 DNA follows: TGTGCCAGCAGCAAAACAGGGGGCGTAAATCAGCCCCAGCATTTT.

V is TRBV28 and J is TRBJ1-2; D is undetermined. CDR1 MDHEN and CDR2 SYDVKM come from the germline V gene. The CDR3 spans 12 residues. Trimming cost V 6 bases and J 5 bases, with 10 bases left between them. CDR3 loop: CASSPTGYGYTF. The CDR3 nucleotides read TGTGCCAGCAGCCCCACGGGTTATGGCTACACCTTC.

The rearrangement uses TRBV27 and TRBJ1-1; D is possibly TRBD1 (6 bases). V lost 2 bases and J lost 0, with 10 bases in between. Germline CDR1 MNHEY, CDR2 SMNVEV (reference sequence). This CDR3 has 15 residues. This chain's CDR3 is CASSLVSGVNTEAFF. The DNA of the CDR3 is TGTGCCAGCAGTTTAGTATCAGGGGTGAACACTGAAGCTTTCTTT.

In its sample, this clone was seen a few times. CDR3 in amino acids: CASSPSPPGTYEQYV. The DNA of the CDR3 is TGTGCCAGCAGCCCCTCCCCCCCGGGTACCTACGAGCAGTACGTC. The chain links TRBV5-8 to TRBJ2-7; D is uncertain. Germline V gene sequence: CDR1 SGHTS, CDR2 YDEGEE. Between the trimmed V and J ends, which lost 4 bases and 2 bases, there was a span of 16 bases. This CDR3 is 15 amino acids long.

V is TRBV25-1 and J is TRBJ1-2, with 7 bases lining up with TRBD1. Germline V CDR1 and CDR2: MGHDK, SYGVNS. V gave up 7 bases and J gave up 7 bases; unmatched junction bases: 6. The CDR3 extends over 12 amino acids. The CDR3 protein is CASTKTGFGYTF. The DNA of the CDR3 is TGTGCCAGCACCAAGACAGGGTTTGGCTACACCTTC.

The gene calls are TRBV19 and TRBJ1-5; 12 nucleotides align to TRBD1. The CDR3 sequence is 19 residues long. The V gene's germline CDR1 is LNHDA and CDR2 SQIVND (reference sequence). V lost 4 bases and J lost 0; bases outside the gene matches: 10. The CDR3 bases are TGTGCCAGTAGTAGGATTGGGACAGGGGGCGCAGATAGCAATCAGCCCCAGCATTTT. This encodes CASSRIGTGGADSNQPQHF.

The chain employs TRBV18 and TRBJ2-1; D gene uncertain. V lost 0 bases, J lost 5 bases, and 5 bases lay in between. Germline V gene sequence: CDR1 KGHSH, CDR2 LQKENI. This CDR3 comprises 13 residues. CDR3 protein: CASSPPSDNEQFF. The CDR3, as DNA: TGTGCCAGCTCACCACCGTCCGACAATGAGCAGTTCTTC. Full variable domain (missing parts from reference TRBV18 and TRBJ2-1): NAGVMQNPRHLVRRRGQEARLRCSPMKGHSHVYWYRQLPEEGLKFMVYLQKENIIDESGMPKERFSAEFPKEGPSILRIQQVVRGDSAAYFCASSPPSDNEQFFGPGTRLTVL.

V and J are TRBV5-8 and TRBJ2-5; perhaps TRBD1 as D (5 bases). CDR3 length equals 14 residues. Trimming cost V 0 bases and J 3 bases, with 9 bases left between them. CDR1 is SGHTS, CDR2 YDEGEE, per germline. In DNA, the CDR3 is TGTGCCAGCAGCTTGGGGCAGGGAAAAGAGACCCAGTACTTC. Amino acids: CASSLGQGKETQYF.

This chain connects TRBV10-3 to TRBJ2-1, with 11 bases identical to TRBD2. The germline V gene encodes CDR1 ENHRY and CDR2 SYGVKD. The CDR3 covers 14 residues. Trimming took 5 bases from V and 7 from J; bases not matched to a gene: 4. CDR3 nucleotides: TGTGCCATCAGTTTACTAGCGGGAGATAATGAGCAGTTCTTC. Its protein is CAISLLAGDNEQFF.

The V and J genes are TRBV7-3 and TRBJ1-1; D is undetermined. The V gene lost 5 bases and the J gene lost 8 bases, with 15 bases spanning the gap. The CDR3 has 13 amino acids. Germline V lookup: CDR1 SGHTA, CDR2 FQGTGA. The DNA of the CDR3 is TGTGCCAGCAGCCCAGATTCGGGGAGGGAAGCTTTCTTT. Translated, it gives CASSPDSGREAFF.

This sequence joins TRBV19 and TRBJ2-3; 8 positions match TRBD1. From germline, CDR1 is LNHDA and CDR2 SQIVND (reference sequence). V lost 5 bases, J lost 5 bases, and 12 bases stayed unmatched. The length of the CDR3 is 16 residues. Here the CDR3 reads CASSPRRGQGLDTQYF. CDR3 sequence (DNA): TGTGCCAGTAGTCCCCGGCGAGGACAGGGTTTAGATACGCAGTATTTT.

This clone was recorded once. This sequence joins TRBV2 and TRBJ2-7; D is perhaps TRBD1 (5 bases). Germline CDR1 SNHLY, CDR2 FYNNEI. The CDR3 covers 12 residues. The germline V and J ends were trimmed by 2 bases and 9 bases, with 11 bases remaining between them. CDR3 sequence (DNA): TGTGCCAGCAGTGAACAGGGATCCGGGCAGTACGTC. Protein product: CASSEQGSGQYV.

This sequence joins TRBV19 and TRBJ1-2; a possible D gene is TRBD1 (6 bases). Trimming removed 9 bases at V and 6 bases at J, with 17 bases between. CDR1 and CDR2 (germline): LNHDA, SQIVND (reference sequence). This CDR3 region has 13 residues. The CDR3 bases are TGTGCCAGCAACGTACAGGGTTTAAATGGCTACACCTTC. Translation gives CASNVQGLNGYTF.

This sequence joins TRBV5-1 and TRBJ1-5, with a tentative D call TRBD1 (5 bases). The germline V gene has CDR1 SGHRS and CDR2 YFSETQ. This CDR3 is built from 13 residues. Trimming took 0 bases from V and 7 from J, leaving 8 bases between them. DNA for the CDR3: TGCGCCAGCAGCTTGGACCAGGGCCAGCCCCAGCATTTT. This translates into CASSLDQGQPQHF. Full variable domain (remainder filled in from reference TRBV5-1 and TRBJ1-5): KAGVTQTPRYLIKTRGQQVTLSCSPISGHRSVSWYQQTPGQGLQFLFEYFSETQRNKGNFPGRFSGRQFSNSRSEMNVSTLELGDSALYLCASSLDQGQPQHFGDGTRLSIL.

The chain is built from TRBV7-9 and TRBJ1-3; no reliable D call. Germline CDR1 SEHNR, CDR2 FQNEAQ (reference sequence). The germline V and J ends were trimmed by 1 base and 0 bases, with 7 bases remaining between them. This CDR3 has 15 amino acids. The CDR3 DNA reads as TGTGCCAGCAGCTTAGACCGGAGCTCTGGAAACACCATATATTTT. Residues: CASSLDRSSGNTIYF.

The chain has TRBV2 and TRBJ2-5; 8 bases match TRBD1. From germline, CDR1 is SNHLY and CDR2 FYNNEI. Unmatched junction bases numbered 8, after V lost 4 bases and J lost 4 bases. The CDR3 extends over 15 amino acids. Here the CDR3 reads CASSASRGRPETQYF. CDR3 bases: TGTGCCAGCAGTGCGTCCAGGGGGCGCCCAGAGACCCAGTACTTC.

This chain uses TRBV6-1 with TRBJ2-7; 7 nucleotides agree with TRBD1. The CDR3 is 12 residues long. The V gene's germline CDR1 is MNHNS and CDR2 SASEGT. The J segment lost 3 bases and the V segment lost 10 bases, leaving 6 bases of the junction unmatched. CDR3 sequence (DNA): TGTGCCAACCGGGACAGACACTACGAGCAGTACTTC. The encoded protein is CANRDRHYEQYF.

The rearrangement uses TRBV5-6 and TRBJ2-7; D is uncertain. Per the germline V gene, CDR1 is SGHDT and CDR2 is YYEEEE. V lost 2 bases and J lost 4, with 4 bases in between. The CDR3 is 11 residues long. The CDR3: CASSLQYEQYF. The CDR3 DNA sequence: TGTGCCAGCAGCTTACAATACGAGCAGTACTTC.